This record looks at one T cell receptor beta chain sequence and its context. This entry comes from a study of cytomegalovirus exposure and HLA in healthy donors. Trimming at V came to 5 bases and at J to 5 bases, leaving 6 bases not matched to a gene. CDR1 is MNHNS and CDR2 is SASEGT in the germline V gene. The CDR3 is made up of 15 amino acids. The study ran its PCR with 60 Vbeta and 13 Jbeta primers. The table came from immunoSEQ multiplex PCR; TCRdb's copy has only in-frame clones and leaves some out. The data hold roughly 55,000 clones, with 65% to 80% observed a single time. The clonotype was recovered from a man in his forties or fifties in good health and CMV-seropositive. The V and J genes are TRBV6-1 and TRBJ1-2; TRBD1 matches 12 bases. The sample comprised PBMCs. CDR3 sequence: CASSPAGQGAYGYTF. The CDR3, as DNA: TGTGCCAGCAGTCCCGCGGGACAGGGGGCGTATGGCTACACCTTC.